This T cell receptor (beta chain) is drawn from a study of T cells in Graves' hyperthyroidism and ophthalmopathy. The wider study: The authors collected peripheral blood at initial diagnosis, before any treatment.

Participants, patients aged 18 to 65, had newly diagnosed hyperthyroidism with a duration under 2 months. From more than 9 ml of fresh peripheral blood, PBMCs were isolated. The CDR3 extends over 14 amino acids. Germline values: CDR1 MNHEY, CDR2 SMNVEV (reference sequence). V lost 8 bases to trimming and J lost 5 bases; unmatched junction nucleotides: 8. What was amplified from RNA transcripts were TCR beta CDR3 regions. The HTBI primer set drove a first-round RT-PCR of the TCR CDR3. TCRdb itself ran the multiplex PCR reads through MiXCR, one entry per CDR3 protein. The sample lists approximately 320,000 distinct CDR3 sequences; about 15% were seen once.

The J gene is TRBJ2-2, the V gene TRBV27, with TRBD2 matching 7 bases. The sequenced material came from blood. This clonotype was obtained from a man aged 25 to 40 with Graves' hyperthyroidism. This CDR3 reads CASASGLLTGELFF. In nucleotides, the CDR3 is TGTGCCAGCGCTTCGGGACTACTAACCGGGGAGCTGTTTTTT.